The 12 T cell receptor beta chains below all came from one sample that was sequenced in a study of T cells in Graves' hyperthyroidism and ophthalmopathy. Using RNA transcripts as the source, TCR beta CDR3 regions were amplified. Researchers ran a first-round RT-PCR on the TCR CDR3 using the HTBI primer set. In TCRdb, the multiplex PCR reads were re-called with MiXCR into one record per CDR3 protein. Of about 400,000 distinct CDR3 sequences listed, more than 13% are singletons. Sequenced input: blood. The receptors derive from a woman under 40 with Graves' hyperthyroidism.

This chain links TRBV2 with TRBJ1-5; the match to TRBD1 covers 8 bases. V dropped 6 bases and J dropped 1; count of bases not matched to a gene: 5. The germline V gene encodes CDR1 SNHLY and CDR2 FYNNEI. This CDR3 comprises 15 residues. For the CDR3, the DNA is TGTGCCAGCAGGCAGGGGGCGGAGAGCAATCAGCCCCAGCATTTT. This gives the protein CASRQGAESNQPQHF.

This clonotype was observed once. With a much larger clone just one base away, this may be a read error. V and J are TRBV25-1 and TRBJ2-7, with D hard to call. V was shortened by 3 bases and J by 0 bases, with 12 bases between the two germline ends. The V gene's germline CDR1 is MGHDK and CDR2 SYGVNS. The CDR3 runs to 15 residues. CDR3 loop: CASSDLTLSSYEQYF. The DNA for the CDR3 is TGTGCCAGCAGTGATCTGACATTGAGCTCCTACGAGCAGTACTTC.

This clonotype was counted many times. J is TRBJ2-2 and V is TRBV20-1; 11 nucleotides match TRBD2. Germline V CDR1 and CDR2: DFQATT, SNEGSKA (reference sequence). Unmatched junction bases numbered 9, after V lost 3 bases and J lost 6 bases. The CDR3 runs 16 residues. CDR3 loop: CSARNLAGGKSGELFF. The CDR3 DNA is TGCAGTGCTAGGAATTTAGCGGGAGGGAAATCCGGGGAGCTGTTTTTT.

This clonotype was seen at least ten times. The rearrangement links TRBV27 to TRBJ2-7; TRBD2 matches at 7 bases. The V and J ends lost 2 bases and 5 bases, in that order; junction bases with no gene match: 6. The V gene's germline CDR1 is MNHEY and CDR2 SMNVEV (reference sequence). The length of the CDR3 is 14 residues. The CDR3 is CASSLLGEGHEQYF. CDR3 DNA sequence: TGTGCCAGCAGTTTACTGGGGGAGGGGCACGAGCAGTACTTC.

This clonotype was recorded at least ten times. The rearrangement uses TRBV5-1 and TRBJ2-1; D is possibly TRBD1 or TRBD2 (6 bases each). Germline loops: CDR1 SGHRS, CDR2 YFSETQ. This CDR3 comprises 14 residues. V lost 3 bases, J lost 5 bases, and 12 bases lay in between. The CDR3 DNA reads as TGCGCCAGCAGCTCCGGGGGCGTAGACAATGAGCAGTTCTTC. It specifies CASSSGGVDNEQFF. The variable domain in full, completed from reference TRBV5-1 and TRBJ2-1, reads KAGVTQTPRYLIKTRGQQVTLSCSPISGHRSVSWYQQTPGQGLQFLFEYFSETQRNKGNFPGRFSGRQFSNSRSEMNVSTLELGDSALYLCASSSGGVDNEQFFGPGTRLTVL.

This clonotype was observed at least ten times. CDR3 DNA sequence: TGCAGTGCTCTTAGCACAGATACGCAGTATTTT. Translation: CSALSTDTQYF. The J gene is TRBJ2-3, the V gene TRBV20-1; D unclear. Trimming removed 5 bases at V and 0 bases at J, with 3 bases between. Germline V CDR1 and CDR2: DFQATT, SNEGSKA (reference sequence). The CDR3 extends over 11 amino acids.

With respect to this clonotype: With a much larger clone just one base away, this may be a read error. This sequence joins TRBV5-1 and TRBJ1-1; D is undetermined. CDR3 length equals 13 residues. CDR1 and CDR2 (germline): SGHRS, YFSETQ. The CDR3 protein is CASSFGTNAEAFF. DNA of the CDR3: TGTGCCAGCAGCTTCGGCACGAACGCTGAAGCTTTCTTT.

The rearrangement joins TRBV28 to TRBJ1-6, with D unresolved. CDR3 length: 14 residues. V was cut by 6 bases and J by 8 bases, with 14 bases left in between. In germline, CDR1 is MDHEN, CDR2 SYDVKM. The DNA of the CDR3 is TGTGCCAGCAGAGGGAGAGGGATGGATTCACCCCTCCACTTT. Translating it yields CASRGRGMDSPLHF.

This clonotype was detected ten times or more. The CDR3 bases are TGTGCCAGCAGTTTACGACAGGACCAAGAGACCCAGTACTTC. This translates into CASSLRQDQETQYF. The chain is built from TRBV12-3 or TRBV12-4 and TRBJ2-5, with D tentatively TRBD1 (6 bases). This CDR3 region has 14 residues. Trimming shortened V by 2 bases and J by 0 bases, and 7 bases separated the two germline ends.

The chain recombines TRBV3-1 with TRBJ1-5; D unclear. The V end was cut by 1 base, the J end by 2 bases, with 9 bases between. There are 15 residues in the CDR3. The V gene's germline CDR1 is LGHDT and CDR2 YNNKEL (reference sequence). The CDR3 sequence is CASSQGGRGNQPQHF. The CDR3 nucleotides are TGTGCCAGCAGCCAAGGAGGCCGAGGCAATCAGCCCCAGCATTTT. The whole variable domain, remainder taken from reference TRBV3-1 and TRBJ1-5, is DTAVSQTPKYLVTQMGNDKSIKCEQNLGHDTMYWYKQDSKKFLKIMFSYNNKELIINETVPNRFSPKSPDKAHLNLHINSLELGDSAVYFCASSQGGRGNQPQHFGDGTRLSIL.

V and J are TRBV5-1 and TRBJ2-1; TRBD1 aligns across 9 bases. The V gene's germline CDR1 is SGHRS and CDR2 YFSETQ. The CDR3 length is 14 residues. V trimming: 0 bases; J trimming: 6 bases; junction bases outside the gene matches: 1. The CDR3 loop is CASSLVQGANEQFF. CDR3 nucleotides: TGCGCCAGCAGCTTGGTACAGGGGGCCAATGAGCAGTTCTTC. The variable domain in full, with the rest retrieved from reference TRBV5-1 and TRBJ2-1, is KAGVTQTPRYLIKTRGQQVTLSCSPISGHRSVSWYQQTPGQGLQFLFEYFSETQRNKGNFPGRFSGRQFSNSRSEMNVSTLELGDSALYLCASSLVQGANEQFFGPGTRLTVL.

In its sample, this clonotype was seen many times. V and J are TRBV3-1 and TRBJ1-5, with D possibly matching TRBD1 (6 bases). The germline CDR1 and CDR2 sequences are LGHDT and YNNKEL (reference sequence). With 5 bases removed from V and 3 bases from J, the gap between germline ends came to 17 bases. The CDR3 has 16 amino acids. The CDR3 region is CASSSRQAGYNQPQHF. Written as DNA, the CDR3 is TGTGCCAGCAGCTCTAGACAGGCCGGGTACAATCAGCCCCAGCATTTT.